This TCR beta chain stems from a study of brain T cells in children with intractable seizures. Study conclusions and caveats: Viral specificity was inferred only from CDR3 similarity; HCMV serostatus was unknown. Pre- and post-surgery blood differed in depth, so pre-surgery absences may be undersampling.

Worth noting for this clone: Its antigen is not known.

Time point: blood from clinic visit 5 months post-surgery; TSC patient then seizure free. Pre-surgery treatment included at least one anti-epileptic drug. Profiled with immunoSEQ multiplex PCR; TCRdb holds only in-frame clones, not every one. The sample has hundreds of thousands of clones, about 93% seen once; the top ten hold around 5%. The V gene's germline CDR1 is LNHDA and CDR2 SQIVND (reference sequence). Trimming took 9 bases from V and 7 from J, leaving 11 bases between them. The CDR3 runs 11 residues. J is TRBJ2-3 and V is TRBV19; D remains unclear. The sequence was obtained from a boy under two years old with tuberous sclerosis and intractable seizures. The specimen comprised peripheral blood, sampled 4 to 5 months after surgery. CDR3 amino acids: CASLSGNTQYF. Written as DNA, the CDR3 is TGTGCCAGCCTGTCCGGAAATACGCAGTATTTT.